This TCR beta chain is drawn from a study of T cell changes during pregnancy in multiple sclerosis. The repertoire was sequenced with immunoSEQ multiplex PCR; TCRdb's copy has only in-frame clones and lacks some. The sample records 25,000 to 35,000 clones, roughly nine tenths being singletons. This CDR3 is built from 14 residues. Germline loops: CDR1 MNHNY, CDR2 SVGAGI (reference sequence). Trimming left V 6 bases short and J 1 base short, with 13 bases between. This clone has just a few counts. The chain employs TRBV6-6 and TRBJ2-7; D call uncertain. Here the sequenced sample was CD8+ T cells from peripheral blood mononuclear cells, taken in the second trimester of pregnancy. The source is a female donor with multiple sclerosis, enrolled in a pregnancy study. The CDR3 coding sequence is TGTGCCAGCAGCCCTTTGACATATTCCTACGAGCAGTACTTC. Encoded protein: CASSPLTYSYEQYF.